These 6 T cell receptor beta chains were sequenced from one sample in a study of T-cell reconstitution after alpha-beta-depleted transplantation in children. The library targeted TCRbeta and was prepared with unique molecular identifiers. TCRdb used MiXCR to reprocess the PCR reads, holding one entry per CDR3 protein. This table holds 450,000 to 600,000 distinct CDR3 sequences, roughly 33% found once. Sample: PBMCs from the stem cell graft donor, taken from the stem cell graft. The receptors derive from a human donor who donated a stem cell graft to a child with aplastic anemia.

This chain connects TRBV6-5 to TRBJ2-1, with TRBD2 matching over 11 bases. The CDR3 covers 16 residues. V shed 0 bases and J 7 bases; nucleotides not matched to a gene: 5. The germline V gene has CDR1 MNHEY and CDR2 SVGAGI. The CDR3 protein is CASSYSLLAGDNEQFF. CDR3 sequence (DNA): TGTGCCAGCAGTTACTCCTTACTAGCGGGAGATAATGAGCAGTTCTTC.

This clonotype appeared a few times. The chain has TRBV4-3 and TRBJ1-1; 7 nucleotides agree with TRBD1. CDR1 LGHNA and CDR2 YSLEER come from the germline V gene. Trimming at V came to 6 bases and at J to 2 bases, leaving 9 bases not matched to a gene. This CDR3 is built from 15 residues. This chain's CDR3 is CASRLRTGANTEAFF. CDR3 coding DNA: TGCGCCAGCAGACTCCGGACAGGCGCTAACACTGAAGCTTTCTTT.

The rearrangement joins TRBV27 to TRBJ1-1; 9 nucleotides line up with TRBD1. Looked up from germline, CDR1 is MNHEY and CDR2 is SMNVEV (reference sequence). V gave up 5 bases and J gave up 0 bases; unmatched junction bases: 7. The CDR3 is made up of 16 amino acids. The CDR3 DNA reads as TGTGCCAGCAGTCCTGGACAGGGGATGATGAACACTGAAGCTTTCTTT. Its protein product is CASSPGQGMMNTEAFF.

The J gene is TRBJ2-3, the V gene TRBV20-1, with D perhaps matching TRBD2 (6 bases). The V end was cut by 2 bases, the J end by 7 bases, with 13 bases between. The CDR3 has 13 amino acids. The germline V gene has CDR1 DFQATT and CDR2 SNEGSKA (reference sequence). The CDR3 DNA is TGCAGTGCTAGATCCCCGGGACTCAATACGCAGTATTTT. Protein: CSARSPGLNTQYF.

The V call is TRBV7-2, the J call TRBJ2-2, with D possibly matching TRBD2 (5 bases). V was clipped by 0 bases and J by 6 bases, with 8 bases between them. Germline values: CDR1 SGHTA, CDR2 FQGNSA. The CDR3 has 14 amino acids. The CDR3 protein is CASSLALAPGELFF. The CDR3 DNA follows: TGTGCCAGCAGCTTAGCGCTAGCCCCCGGGGAGCTGTTTTTT.

The rearrangement joins TRBV27 to TRBJ2-2; TRBD1 agrees at 7 bases. Unmatched junction bases numbered 8, after V lost 8 bases and J lost 2 bases. Germline V gene data show CDR1 as MNHEY and CDR2 as SMNVEV (reference sequence). The CDR3 length is 15 residues. CDR3 bases: TGTGCCAGCTACGATGGACAGGTCAACACCGGGGAGCTGTTTTTT. Translation gives CASYDGQVNTGELFF.